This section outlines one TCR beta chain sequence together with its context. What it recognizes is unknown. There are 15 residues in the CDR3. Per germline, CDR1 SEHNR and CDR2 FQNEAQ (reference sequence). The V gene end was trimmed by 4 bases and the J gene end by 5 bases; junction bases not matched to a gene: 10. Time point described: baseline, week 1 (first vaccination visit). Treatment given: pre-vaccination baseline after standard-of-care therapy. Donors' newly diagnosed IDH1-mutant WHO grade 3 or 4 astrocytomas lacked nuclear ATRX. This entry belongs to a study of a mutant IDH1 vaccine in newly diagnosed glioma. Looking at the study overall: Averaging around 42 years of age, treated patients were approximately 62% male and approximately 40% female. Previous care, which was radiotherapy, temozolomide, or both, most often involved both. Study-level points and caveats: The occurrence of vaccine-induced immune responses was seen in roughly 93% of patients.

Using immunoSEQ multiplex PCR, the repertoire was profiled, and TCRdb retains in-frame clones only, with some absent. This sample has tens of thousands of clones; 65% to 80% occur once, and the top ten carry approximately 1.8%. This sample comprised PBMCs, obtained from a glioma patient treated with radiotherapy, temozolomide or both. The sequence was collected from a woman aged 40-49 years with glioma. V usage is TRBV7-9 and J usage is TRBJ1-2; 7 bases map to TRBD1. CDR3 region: CASSSTSGDRYGYTF. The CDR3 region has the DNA TGTGCCAGCAGCTCGACTAGCGGGGACAGATATGGCTACACCTTC.